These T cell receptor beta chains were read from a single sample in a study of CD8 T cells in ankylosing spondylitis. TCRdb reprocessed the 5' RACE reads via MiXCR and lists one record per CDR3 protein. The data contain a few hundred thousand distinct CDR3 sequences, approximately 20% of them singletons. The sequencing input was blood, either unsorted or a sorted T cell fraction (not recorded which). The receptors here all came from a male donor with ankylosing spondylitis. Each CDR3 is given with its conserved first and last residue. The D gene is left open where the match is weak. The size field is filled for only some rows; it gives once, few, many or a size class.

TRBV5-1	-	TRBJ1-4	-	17	CASSPRSGDVTNEKLFF	TGCGCCAGCAGCCCCAGATCAGGGGATGTAACTAATGAAAAACTGTTTTTT
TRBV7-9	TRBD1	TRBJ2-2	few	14	CAGDRGRSTGELFF	TGTGCCGGAGACAGGGGGCGTAGCACCGGGGAGCTGTTTTTT
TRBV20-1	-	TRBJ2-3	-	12	CSASVFTDTQYF	TGCAGTGCTAGTGTGTTCACAGATACGCAGTATTTT
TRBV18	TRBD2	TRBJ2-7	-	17	CASSPTLADSVTYEQYF	TGTGCCAGCTCACCAACACTAGCGGACTCAGTTACCTACGAGCAGTACTTC
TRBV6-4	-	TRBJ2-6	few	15	CATPGLLSGANVLTF	TGTGCCACCCCGGGACTCCTCTCTGGGGCCAACGTCCTGACTTTC
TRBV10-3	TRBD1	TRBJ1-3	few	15	CAISESGQKGNTIYF	TGTGCCATCAGTGAGTCGGGACAGAAAGGAAACACCATATATTTT
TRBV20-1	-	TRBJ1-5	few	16	CSAETGEGFGNQPQHF	TGCAGTGCCGAGACCGGGGAGGGGTTTGGCAATCAGCCCCAGCATTTT
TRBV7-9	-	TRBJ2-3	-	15	CASSLAGRSTDTQYF	TGTGCCAGCAGCTTAGCGGGGAGAAGCACAGATACGCAGTATTTT
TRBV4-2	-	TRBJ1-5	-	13	CASSRQSNQPQHF	TGTGCCAGCAGCCGACAGAGCAATCAGCCCCAGCATTTT
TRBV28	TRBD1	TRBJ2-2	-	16	CASSSPADRATGELFF	TGTGCCAGCAGTTCCCCAGCCGACAGGGCAACCGGGGAGCTGTTTTTT
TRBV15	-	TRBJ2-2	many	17	CATSRADWRGNTGELFF	TGTGCCACCAGCAGAGCCGATTGGCGGGGGAACACCGGGGAGCTGTTTTTT
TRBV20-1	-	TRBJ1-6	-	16	CSARDRGTHGGSPLHF	TGCAGTGCTAGAGATCGTGGGACGCACGGCGGTTCACCCCTCCACTTT
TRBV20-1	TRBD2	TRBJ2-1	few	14	CSARSLAAYNEQFF	TGCAGTGCTAGAAGCCTAGCGGCCTACAATGAGCAGTTCTTC
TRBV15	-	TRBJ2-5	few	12	CATSLQGGTQYF	TGTGCCACCAGCTTACAAGGAGGGACCCAGTACTTC
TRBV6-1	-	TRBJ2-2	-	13	CASSVQHTGELFF	TGTGCCAGCAGTGTCCAGCACACCGGGGAGCTGTTTTTT
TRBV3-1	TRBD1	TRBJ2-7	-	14	CASSHTGTGYEQYF	TGTGCCAGCAGCCATACCGGGACAGGCTACGAGCAGTACTTC
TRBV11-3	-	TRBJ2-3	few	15	CASSWRSSSTDTQYF	TGTGCCAGCAGCTGGCGCAGCTCTAGCACAGATACGCAGTATTTT
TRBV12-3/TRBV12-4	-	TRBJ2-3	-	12	CASRRTGTTQYF	TGTGCCAGCAGGCGAACCGGGACCACCCAGTATTTT
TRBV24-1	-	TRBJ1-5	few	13	CATRLNSNQPQHF	TGTGCCACCAGGCTTAATAGCAATCAGCCCCAGCATTTT
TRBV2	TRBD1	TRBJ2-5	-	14	CASSKGALQETQYF	TGTGCCAGCAGTAAGGGGGCACTCCAGGAGACCCAGTACTTC
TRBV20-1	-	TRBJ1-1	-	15	CSSRRGTSVGTEAFF	TGCAGTAGCCGCAGGGGCACCTCGGTGGGCACTGAAGCTTTCTTT
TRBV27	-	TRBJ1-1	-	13	CASSTGLTTEAFF	TGTGCCAGCAGTACGGGACTCACCACTGAAGCTTTCTTT
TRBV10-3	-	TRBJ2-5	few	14	CAISDLGWRETQYF	TGTGCCATCAGTGACCTCGGTTGGAGAGAGACCCAGTACTTC